The clone carrying this TCR beta chain was observed once. From germline, CDR1 is KGHSH and CDR2 LQKENI. This CDR3 is built from 13 residues. V lost 3 bases to trimming and J lost 8 bases, with 13 bases between them. The data were obtained in a study of control samples from healthy donors and cancer patients. The method was immunoSEQ multiplex PCR; TCRdb's version includes in-frame clones alone and lacks a portion of them. The table includes roughly 88,000 clones, over 85% detected once. This chain links TRBV18 with TRBJ1-2; no clear D gene. The receptor comes from a man aged 18-30 years in good health. Source material: blood. In DNA, the CDR3 is TGTGCCAGCTCACCGGGGTCGGCGGAGGGCTACACCTTC. Amino acids: CASSPGSAEGYTF.